This T cell receptor beta chain was obtained from a study of shared clonotypes between healthy human individuals. This CDR3 comprises 12 residues. The V end lost 5 bases, the J end lost 7 bases, and 11 bases lay between the germline ends. In germline, CDR1 is SGHTA, CDR2 FQGTGA. The protocol was immunoSEQ multiplex PCR, while the TCRdb copy is restricted to in-frame clones and leaves out a portion. Of millions of clones in the sample, roughly 96% were seen once. Sequenced input: naive CD4+ T cells sorted from blood. Documented subset: CD45RA+ positively selected. The sequence was collected from a man between 18 and 35 years old in good health. The rearrangement joins TRBV7-3 to TRBJ1-1; D is undetermined. The CDR3 bases are TGTGCCAGCAGCCCCGCGGACGGTGAAGCTTTCTTT. It is translated as CASSPADGEAFF.